The source of this T cell receptor (beta chain) is a study of cytomegalovirus exposure and HLA in healthy donors. Germline V gene lookup returns CDR1 PRHDT and CDR2 FYEKMQ (reference sequence). V was shortened by 4 bases and J by 2 bases, with 12 bases between the two germline ends. The CDR3 has 15 amino acids. This clone appeared a few times. Its antigen is unidentified. PCR involved 60 Vbeta and 13 Jbeta primers. The data were produced by immunoSEQ multiplex PCR, yet TCRdb's version contains in-frame clones alone and is incomplete. The sample includes 100,000 to 150,000 clones, roughly 74% of them seen just once. Healthy donors of bone marrow made up the group. Study-wide results and caveats: An analysis was carried out at a later point. It showed that HLA-associated TCR beta chains were more clonally expanded than equally common non-associated chains.

The receptor's source is a woman in her 50s in good health and CMV-seropositive. The chain links TRBV13 to TRBJ2-1, with D perhaps TRBD2 (6 bases). The sequencing input was PBMCs. CDR3 nucleotides: TGTGCCAGCAGCTCAGTCCGCGGGGCCTACAATGAGCAGTTCTTC. Encoded protein: CASSSVRGAYNEQFF.